This is a list of T cell receptor beta chains from one sample in a study of blood T cell repertoires in COVID-19. The method was immunoSEQ multiplex PCR; TCRdb's version includes in-frame clones alone and lacks a portion of them. Among 450,000 or so clones, over 85% were seen once, and the ten largest hold 0.75% to 0.85%. The sequenced sample consisted of peripheral blood. These receptors all stem from a man between 18 and 35 years old with COVID-19, enrolled during active disease. Both conserved end residues are part of each CDR3. Fields, in order: V gene, J gene, CDR3 protein.

v_gene: TRBV5-1; j_gene: TRBJ1-1; CDR3aa: CASSVDRPDTEAFF
v_gene: TRBV7-3; j_gene: TRBJ2-5; CDR3aa: CASSLKTSGTGYQETQYF
v_gene: TRBV7-9; j_gene: TRBJ2-5; CDR3aa: CASSWAGQAWGETQYF
v_gene: TRBV7-2; j_gene: TRBJ2-3; CDR3aa: CASSFRQGLVDTQYF
v_gene: TRBV7-6; j_gene: TRBJ2-2; CDR3aa: CASSLDGGTGKVGELFF
v_gene: TRBV25-1; j_gene: TRBJ1-6; CDR3aa: CASSGYRDTADSPLHF
v_gene: TRBV18; j_gene: TRBJ1-2; CDR3aa: CASSLDRSQGYTF
v_gene: TRBV5-1; j_gene: TRBJ1-1; CDR3aa: CASSLAQDTEAFF
v_gene: TRBV4-1; j_gene: TRBJ1-1; CDR3aa: CASSQAWGGSTEAFF
v_gene: TRBV7-9; j_gene: TRBJ1-6; CDR3aa: CASRDRNSPLHF
v_gene: TRBV10-3; j_gene: TRBJ2-1; CDR3aa: CATSAGRRAAGGPDEQFF
v_gene: TRBV14; j_gene: TRBJ2-3; CDR3aa: CASSHPFRGTVPLSTDTQYF
v_gene: TRBV7-9; j_gene: TRBJ1-1; CDR3aa: CASRKGQGRAAFF
v_gene: TRBV4-2; j_gene: TRBJ1-3; CDR3aa: CASSQSRRTGSSGNTIYF
v_gene: TRBV12-5; j_gene: TRBJ1-1; CDR3aa: CASGLVDSMNTEAFF
v_gene: TRBV6-5; j_gene: TRBJ2-5; CDR3aa: CASSQDRGETQYF
v_gene: TRBV13; j_gene: TRBJ2-5; CDR3aa: CASSSPGVETQYF
v_gene: TRBV2; j_gene: TRBJ2-6; CDR3aa: CATTGTGANVLTF
v_gene: TRBV4-1; j_gene: TRBJ1-6; CDR3aa: CASSQVGGQGAIPNSPLHF
v_gene: TRBV9; j_gene: TRBJ1-3; CDR3aa: CASSVGQLPLPNTIYF
v_gene: TRBV5-4; j_gene: TRBJ2-1; CDR3aa: CASSPFAGAEREQFF
v_gene: TRBV11-3; j_gene: TRBJ2-3; CDR3aa: CASSQGQALMLGTQYF
v_gene: TRBV12-3/TRBV12-4; j_gene: TRBJ2-1; CDR3aa: CASSFGRQQFF
v_gene: TRBV5-8; j_gene: TRBJ2-1; CDR3aa: CASSSGGDEQFF
v_gene: TRBV30; j_gene: TRBJ2-1; CDR3aa: CAWRHRGGWSYNEQFF
v_gene: TRBV3-1/TRBV3-2; j_gene: TRBJ2-7; CDR3aa: CASSQWGEKGVSYF
v_gene: TRBV6-5; j_gene: TRBJ2-2; CDR3aa: CASKRGVGTGELFF
v_gene: TRBV19; j_gene: TRBJ2-3; CDR3aa: CATHHRGLSTDTQYF
v_gene: TRBV11-1; j_gene: TRBJ2-1; CDR3aa: CASSTLTGSNFF
v_gene: TRBV7-2; j_gene: TRBJ2-2; CDR3aa: CASTSGGYRTGELFF
v_gene: TRBV19; j_gene: TRBJ1-4; CDR3aa: CASSIGDSGREKLFF
v_gene: TRBV24-1; j_gene: TRBJ2-3; CDR3aa: CATSVNSGRDTDTQYF
v_gene: TRBV6-6; j_gene: TRBJ2-1; CDR3aa: CASSWTSGRYNEQFF
v_gene: TRBV6-1; j_gene: TRBJ2-7; CDR3aa: CASSEVGNYEQYF
v_gene: TRBV5-6; j_gene: TRBJ1-2; CDR3aa: CASSLGLGYTF
v_gene: TRBV5-6; j_gene: TRBJ1-1; CDR3aa: CASSRRGQGGTEAFF
v_gene: TRBV2; j_gene: TRBJ1-5; CDR3aa: CASGGLRQPQHF
v_gene: TRBV24-1; j_gene: TRBJ2-1; CDR3aa: CATSGRGTGEVEQFF
v_gene: TRBV18; j_gene: TRBJ1-2; CDR3aa: CASSPLGQPSTGYTF
v_gene: TRBV18; j_gene: TRBJ2-7; CDR3aa: CASSLSIDSSYEQYF
v_gene: TRBV5-4; j_gene: TRBJ2-5; CDR3aa: CASSLSGTSGQETQYF